This TCR beta chain was retrieved from a study of blood T cell repertoires in COVID-19. Study context: T cells, B-cell-depleted T cells, or PBMCs provided the cDNA or gDNA that served as material.

The Seattle patients joined while their infection was active and were tracked longitudinally afterward. Germline assignment: CDR1 SGDLS and CDR2 YYNGEE. The J segment lost 7 bases and the V segment lost 7 bases, leaving 5 bases of the junction unmatched. CDR3 length: 14 residues. How the authors handled the data: Amplification of reference gene primers was used by the study to estimate nucleated cell counts. Assay: immunoSEQ multiplex PCR; the TCRdb copy retains only in-frame clones and omits some. V, J and clone size reflect that table, while D and trimming were determined from the DNA. This table holds approximately 150,000 clones, 88% found once.

The sample was peripheral blood. The source of this sequence is a human donor with COVID-19, enrolled during active disease. The donor label of this sample is uncertain. The rearrangement uses TRBV9 and TRBJ1-6, with TRBD1 identical over 10 bases. CDR3 protein: CASGQDRGNSPLHF. CDR3 in DNA: TGTGCCAGCGGACAGGACAGGGGGAATTCACCCCTCCACTTT.